This TCR beta chain came from a study of OX40 agonist ivuxolimab in advanced cancers. Between the trimmed V and J ends, which lost 1 base and 2 bases, there was a span of 10 bases. CDR3 length equals 15 residues. Germline CDR1 is SGHRS and CDR2 is YFSETQ. TCRdb's table, derived via immunoSEQ multiplex PCR, lists solely in-frame clones and lacks some. This table holds 62,000 or so clones, about nine tenths found once. The source was CD4+ or CD8+ T cells sorted from blood, collected in a trial of the OX40 agonist ivuxolimab. The chain joins TRBV5-1 to TRBJ2-1, with D hard to call. The TCR sequence derives from an adult with an advanced solid tumor such as melanoma, head and neck, liver or kidney cancer. The CDR3 DNA reads TGCGCCAGCAGCTTGTCCCTGGGTCCCTACAATGAGCAGTTCTTC. Encoded protein: CASSLSLGPYNEQFF. The full variable domain, in which reference TRBV5-1 and TRBJ2-1 provide the parts outside the CDR3, is KAGVTQTPRYLIKTRGQQVTLSCSPISGHRSVSWYQQTPGQGLQFLFEYFSETQRNKGNFPGRFSGRQFSNSRSEMNVSTLELGDSALYLCASSLSLGPYNEQFFGPGTRLTVL.